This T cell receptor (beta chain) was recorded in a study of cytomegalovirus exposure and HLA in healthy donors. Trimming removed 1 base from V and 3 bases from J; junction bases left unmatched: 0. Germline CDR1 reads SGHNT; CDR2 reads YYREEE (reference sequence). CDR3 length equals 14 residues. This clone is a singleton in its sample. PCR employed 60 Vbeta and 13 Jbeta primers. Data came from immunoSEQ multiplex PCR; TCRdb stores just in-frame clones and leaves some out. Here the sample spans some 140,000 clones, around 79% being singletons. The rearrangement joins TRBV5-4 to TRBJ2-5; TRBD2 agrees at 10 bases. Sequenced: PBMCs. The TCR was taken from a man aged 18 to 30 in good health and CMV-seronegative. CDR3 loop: CASSLTSGEETQYF. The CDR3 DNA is TGTGCCAGCAGCTTGACTAGCGGGGAAGAGACCCAGTACTTC.